Detailed here is one T cell receptor beta chain. Its specificity is unknown. Produced via immunoSEQ multiplex PCR; TCRdb's table is partial and in-frame only. Of roughly 500,000 clones detected, about 96% appear once; the ten largest clones hold about 0.064%. This sample was taken from a study of shared clonotypes between healthy human individuals. In the study overall: Plates per donor: three CD4 naive, three CD4 memory, two CD8 naive, one CD8 memory. Study results and limitations: Naive subsets tended to show greater estimated richness than memory subsets. Clonotypes shared by all four donors outscored non-shared clonotypes in generation probability. Around 5.4% of naive CD4 clonotypes were common to four donors.

CDR1 and CDR2 from the germline V gene are MNHNS and SASEGT. The V segment lost 9 bases and the J segment 4 bases; nucleotides outside the gene matches: 12. The CDR3 contains 14 residues. The clonotype was recovered from a woman in her 30s in good health. The J gene is TRBJ2-7, the V gene TRBV6-1; 7 bases are shared with TRBD1. Sample: naive CD4+ T cells sorted from blood. Sample subset: CD45RA+ positively selected. CDR3 in DNA: TGTGCCAGTGAACTTAGACAGGGCGCTTACGAGCAGTACTTC. The encoded protein is CASELRQGAYEQYF.